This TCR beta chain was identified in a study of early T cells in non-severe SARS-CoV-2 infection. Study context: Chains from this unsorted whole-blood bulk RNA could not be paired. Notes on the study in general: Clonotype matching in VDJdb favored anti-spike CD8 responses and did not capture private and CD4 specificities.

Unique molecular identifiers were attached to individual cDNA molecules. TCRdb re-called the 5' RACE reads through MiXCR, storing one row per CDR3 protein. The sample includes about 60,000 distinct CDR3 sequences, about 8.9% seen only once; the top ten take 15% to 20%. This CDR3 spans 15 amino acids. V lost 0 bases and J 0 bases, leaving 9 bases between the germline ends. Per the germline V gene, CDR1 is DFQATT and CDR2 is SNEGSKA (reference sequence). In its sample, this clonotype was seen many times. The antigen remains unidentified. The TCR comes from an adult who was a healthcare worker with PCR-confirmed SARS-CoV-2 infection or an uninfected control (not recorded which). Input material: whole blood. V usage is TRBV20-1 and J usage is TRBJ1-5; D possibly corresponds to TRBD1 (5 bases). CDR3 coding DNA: TGCAGTGCTAGAGATAGGGGCAATAGCAATCAGCCCCAGCATTTT. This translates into CSARDRGNSNQPQHF.